This T cell receptor beta chain was sequenced during a study of PD-1 blockade in classical Hodgkin lymphoma. Repertoires were generated with immunoSEQ multiplex PCR, while TCRdb's copy carries only in-frame clones and drops some. The top ten hold roughly 12% of the sample, which has around 50,000 clones, around four fifths seen once. Worth noting for this clone: The target antigen is unknown.

The time point denotes: cycle 4 day 1 (C4D1), after 5 to 7 weeks of nivolumab. There was relapse after autologous stem cell transplantation in every patient, and there was variation in brentuximab vedotin exposure. Whole-study findings and limits: Only CD4+ TCR diversity, not CD8+, had risen significantly by C4D1.

Germline V gene lookup returns CDR1 MDHEN and CDR2 SYDVKM. The CDR3 loop spans 16 amino acids. The ends lost 4 bases at V and 3 bases at J; junction bases unmatched: 8. The chain employs TRBV28 and TRBJ1-2, with 10 bases matching TRBD1. Sequences were derived from peripheral blood mononuclear cells (PBMCs), sampled before the fourth cycle of nivolumab. The sequence came from a human donor with classical Hodgkin lymphoma. This CDR3 reads CASSSIGDRGDYGYTF. For the CDR3, the DNA is TGTGCCAGCAGTTCGATTGGGGACAGGGGTGACTATGGCTACACCTTC.